A selection of T cell receptor beta chains follows, all from one sample in a study of blood T cell repertoires in COVID-19. Data came from immunoSEQ multiplex PCR; TCRdb stores just in-frame clones and leaves some out. The data hold a few hundred thousand clones, with approximately 88% observed a single time. Material for sequencing was PBMCs or T cells enriched from blood (not recorded which). These receptors originate from a man aged 25 to 40 who had recovered from COVID-19. Both conserved end residues are part of each CDR3. Fields, in order: V gene, J gene, CDR3 protein.

TRBV5-1	TRBJ1-2	CASSSTGSYAYTF
TRBV24-1	TRBJ1-6	CATSESSTDSPLHF
TRBV27	TRBJ1-2	CASRQDGYYGYTF
TRBV15	TRBJ1-5	CATSSQGKSQHF
TRBV29-1	TRBJ1-2	CSVGRSGYGYTF
TRBV28	TRBJ2-2	CASREGQGNTGELFF
TRBV19	TRBJ2-7	CASSTHLAGDSYEQYF
TRBV10-3	TRBJ1-2	CAISEPRGQGDGYTF
TRBV7-7	TRBJ2-2	CASSASGTSGGVNTGELFF
TRBV6-5	TRBJ1-1	CASTEGGLLSTEAFF
TRBV2	TRBJ1-5	CATGDSNQPQHF
TRBV6-5	TRBJ1-2	CASSPRGVGGYTF
TRBV30	TRBJ1-3	CAWSGGISGNTIYF
TRBV5-1	TRBJ1-6	CASSLGNREPLHF
TRBV28	TRBJ1-5	CASTMGQGASQPQHF
TRBV28	TRBJ1-6	CASSSTGHNSPLHF
TRBV28	TRBJ1-2	CASSIDSTNYGYTF
TRBV5-1	TRBJ2-2	CASSLATGGSGTGELFF
TRBV30	TRBJ1-2	CAWKRGNYGYTF
TRBV7-9	TRBJ1-3	CASSFDNSGNTIYF
TRBV28	TRBJ1-4	CASSLADRDEKLFF
TRBV29-1	TRBJ2-1	CSVEDRRQNNEQFF